This T cell receptor (beta chain) was documented in a study of cytomegalovirus exposure and HLA in healthy donors. In the PCR, 60 Vbeta and 13 Jbeta primers were used. In the authors' methods: Counted up in a later analysis, unique TCR beta chains came to about 83 million, with around 11 million shared. This table comes from immunoSEQ multiplex PCR, and its TCRdb copy is limited to in-frame clones, with some not included. V, J and clone size derive from that table, while D and trimming were established from the DNA sequence. Found here are 140,000 to 150,000 clones, 66% of them singletons; the top ten hold 6% to 8%. Points on this clone: The antigen is not known.

Overall study findings and caveats: Other equally common chains were less clonally expanded than HLA-associated TCR beta chains, a later analysis showed.

Material for sequencing was PBMCs. The TCR was taken from an older woman in good health and CMV-seronegative.

In DNA form, the CDR3 reads TGTGCCAGCAGTTATGGGGACAGGGGCAATGAGCAGTTCTTC. Translation gives CASSYGDRGNEQFF. The V and J genes are TRBV27 and TRBJ2-1; 10 nucleotides agree with TRBD1. Germline V gene data show CDR1 as MNHEY and CDR2 as SMNVEV (reference sequence). This CDR3 region has 14 residues. V gave up 4 bases and J gave up 6 bases; unmatched junction bases: 3.